This passage covers 13 T cell receptor beta chains from one sample sequenced in a study of T-cell memory formation after mild COVID-19 (dated by TCRdb to the early 2020s). The receptor library was made with 5' RACE. For sequencing, an Illumina NovaSeq 6000 was employed. The public reads were quality trimmed at Q25 with fastp and then assembled into clones with MiXCR by TCRdb, keeping productive beta chains. Each entry is one CDR3 protein sequence, shown with its most common DNA and genes. The sample records a few hundred thousand distinct CDR3 sequences, around 8% of which are singletons. The ten largest clones represent 22% of the sample. Sequencing used PBMCs or a T cell subset sorted from them (not recorded which). The receptor source for this set is a man between 18 and 29 years old who had mild COVID-19 (a few samples of this study predate the infection). The sample titles of this study are shuffled in the database, so cell type and time point are left out; the donor was told from shared clones.

This chain uses TRBV7-2 with TRBJ2-5; TRBD1 is a possible D gene (6 bases). Germline CDR1 SGHTA, CDR2 FQGNSA. V lost 3 bases and J lost 2, with 10 bases in between. The CDR3 extends over 14 amino acids. CDR3 protein: CASSFGDRQETQYF. In DNA, the CDR3 is TGTGCCAGCAGCTTTGGTGACAGGCAAGAGACCCAGTACTTC.

The rearrangement links TRBV20-1 to TRBJ2-5, with 10 bases lining up with TRBD2. With 1 base clipped from V and 5 bases from J, the junction kept 10 bases outside the gene matches. The CDR3 extends over 16 amino acids. In germline, CDR1 is DFQATT, CDR2 SNEGSKA (reference sequence). The CDR3 sequence is CSARVWAGSGGETQYF. The CDR3 DNA reads TGCAGTGCTAGAGTTTGGGCCGGTAGCGGGGGGGAGACCCAGTACTTC.

Comments on this clonotype: A read error is possible here, since a much larger clone lies one base away. The chain employs TRBV5-1 and TRBJ2-5; D is unresolved. The CDR3 runs to 13 residues. V lost 6 bases, J lost 7 bases, and 16 bases lay in between. CDR1 and CDR2 (germline): SGHRS, YFSETQ. The CDR3 nucleotides read TGCGCCAGCATCCCTGCCAGTTGGAGGACCCAGTACTTC. Residues: CASIPASWRTQYF.

This clonotype was observed many times. This chain uses TRBV25-1 with TRBJ2-2; TRBD1 is a possible D gene (6 bases). There are 16 residues in the CDR3. Germline V gives CDR1 MGHDK, CDR2 SYGVNS. The V and J ends lost 3 bases and 3 bases respectively, with 14 bases between them. This CDR3 is CASSDPTGRDTGELFF. In DNA, the CDR3 is TGTGCCAGCAGTGACCCGACAGGAAGGGACACCGGGGAGCTGTTTTTT.

This clonotype showed up many times. This chain links TRBV9 with TRBJ2-1; D might be TRBD1 (6 bases). The CDR3 totals 15 residues. V gave up 3 bases and J gave up 1 base, with 11 bases separating them. CDR1 and CDR2 from the germline V gene are SGDLS and YYNGEE. The CDR3 DNA follows: TGTGCCAGCAGCGAACAGGGTTCGTCCTACAATGAGCAGTTCTTC. It specifies CASSEQGSSYNEQFF.

This clonotype has at least ten counts. The V call is TRBV3-1, the J call TRBJ2-5; TRBD2 matches at 7 bases. V dropped 3 bases and J dropped 7; count of bases not matched to a gene: 8. The germline gives CDR1 LGHDT, CDR2 YNNKEL (reference sequence). The CDR3 has 14 amino acids. CDR3 sequence reads: CASSHRDYAVTQYF. In DNA, the CDR3 is TGTGCCAGCAGCCACCGGGACTACGCCGTGACCCAGTACTTC.

J is TRBJ1-2 and V is TRBV4-3; D perhaps matches TRBD1 (6 bases). Germline assignment: CDR1 LGHNA and CDR2 YSLEER. Between the trimmed V and J ends, which lost 1 base and 5 bases, there was a span of 20 bases. The CDR3 contains 17 residues. The CDR3 loop reads CASSQGLGTSRIYGYTF. Written as DNA, the CDR3 is TGCGCCAGCAGCCAAGGCCTCGGGACAAGCCGAATATATGGCTACACCTTC.

This clonotype was observed a handful of times. The V gene is TRBV18, the J gene TRBJ2-1; 8 nucleotides match TRBD1. CDR3 length: 17 amino acids. V gave up 4 bases and J gave up 5 bases; unmatched junction bases: 13. Germline CDR1 is KGHSH and CDR2 is LQKENI. The CDR3 bases are TGTGCCAGCTCACGTGCAGACCAGGGGGCCCTTAACAATGAGCAGTTCTTC. Encoded protein: CASSRADQGALNNEQFF.

This clonotype was seen ten or more times. The genes are TRBV5-1 and TRBJ2-1; 9 bases are shared with TRBD2. J was trimmed by 7 bases and V by 1 base; bases with no gene match: 3. Looked up from germline, CDR1 is SGHRS and CDR2 is YFSETQ. CDR3 length equals 14 residues. As DNA, the CDR3 is TGCGCCAGCAGCTTGTCGCTAGCGGGGAATGAGCAGTTCTTC. Encoded protein: CASSLSLAGNEQFF.

This clonotype was seen repeatedly, ten times or more. This chain links TRBV4-1 with TRBJ2-5; 7 nucleotides line up with TRBD2. The CDR3 consists of 15 residues. The germline V gene has CDR1 MGHRA and CDR2 YSYEKL. The trim removed 4 bases at V and 5 bases at J, leaving 10 bases unmatched. The CDR3 reads CASSPTRGGLETQYF. The CDR3 DNA sequence: TGCGCCAGCAGCCCGACCCGCGGGGGTCTGGAGACCCAGTACTTC.

This clonotype was recorded at least ten times. V usage is TRBV6-2 or TRBV6-3 and J usage is TRBJ2-5, with D tentatively TRBD1 or TRBD2 (6 bases each). V was clipped by 5 bases and J by 5 bases, with 15 bases between them. Germline CDR1 and CDR2: MNHEY and SVGEGT. There are 14 residues in the CDR3. The CDR3 reads CASSAEGGRETQYF. CDR3 sequence (DNA): TGTGCCAGCAGTGCCGAGGGGGGCCGCGAGACCCAGTACTTC.

This clonotype has just a few counts. V usage is TRBV6-5 and J usage is TRBJ2-3; 10 nucleotides align to TRBD2. The germline V gene encodes CDR1 MNHEY and CDR2 SVGAGI. The CDR3 has 14 residues. V lost 6 bases and J lost 1; bases outside the gene matches: 1. CDR3 region: CASRGTSGTDTQYF. The CDR3 nucleotides are TGTGCCAGCAGAGGGACTAGCGGCACAGATACGCAGTATTTT.

This clonotype was observed at least ten times. This chain connects TRBV29-1 to TRBJ2-5; 8 bases agree with TRBD1. The J segment lost 6 bases and the V segment lost 6 bases, leaving 6 bases of the junction unmatched. The CDR3 sequence is 12 residues long. Germline V gives CDR1 SQVTM, CDR2 ANQGSEA. CDR3 nucleotide sequence: TGCAGCGTGCTGGACAGGGTAAAGACCCAGTACTTC. Translation gives CSVLDRVKTQYF.